The 30 T cell receptor beta chains below were found in one sample sequenced in a study of beta chain features in type 1 diabetes. General study points: Moderate yet significant TCRB CDR3 shortening was seen in Type 1 diabetes patients in all four CD4+ subsets.

For these receptors, no antigen is known. Investigators reverse transcribed all isolated RNA, so they sequenced expressed TCRB transcripts. TCRdb's table, derived via immunoSEQ multiplex PCR, lists solely in-frame clones and lacks some. The data contain about 640,000 clones, roughly 12% of them singletons. Sequenced sample: naive CD4+ T cells from blood. These receptors were obtained from a young man with type 1 diabetes.

The chain couples TRBV15 to TRBJ2-7; D gene ambiguous. In germline, CDR1 is LNHNV, CDR2 YYDKDF (reference sequence). The CDR3 is made up of 14 amino acids. V lost 3 bases to trimming and J lost 5 bases, with 14 bases between them. This CDR3 reads CATSRDAPFDEQYF. The CDR3 DNA follows: TGTGCCACCAGCAGGGACGCCCCGTTCGACGAGCAGTACTTC.

This clone was counted only a few times. V is TRBV29-1 and J is TRBJ1-4; weak D call: TRBD1 (5 bases). V gave up 7 bases and J gave up 8 bases, with 20 bases separating them. This CDR3 comprises 14 residues. CDR1 SQVTM and CDR2 ANQGSEA come from the germline V gene. This CDR3 is CSAITGGRREKLFF. The CDR3, as DNA: TGCAGCGCGATCACCGGGGGACGCCGAGAAAAACTGTTTTTT.

V is TRBV25-1 and J is TRBJ2-2; no reliable D call. Trimming took 2 bases from V and 0 from J, leaving 7 bases between them. This CDR3 has 15 residues. Per the germline V gene, CDR1 is MGHDK and CDR2 is SYGVNS. The CDR3 reads CASSEARSNTGELFF. CDR3 sequence (DNA): TGTGCCAGCAGTGAAGCGCGATCGAACACCGGGGAGCTGTTTTTT.

CDR3 amino acids: CARIAGGRRTYEQYF. In DNA, the CDR3 is TGTGCCAGGATAGCAGGGGGCAGGAGGACCTACGAGCAGTACTTC. This chain links TRBV14 with TRBJ2-7; 8 bases line up with TRBD1. The V gene's germline CDR1 is SGHDN and CDR2 FVKESK. CDR3 length: 15 amino acids. After removal of 9 bases from V and 2 bases from J, the junction contained 12 bases not matched to a gene. The whole variable domain, remainder taken from reference TRBV14 and TRBJ2-7, is EAGVTQFPSHSVIEKGQTVTLRCDPISGHDNLYWYRRVMGKEIKFLLHFVKESKQDESGMPNNRFLAERTGGTYSTLKVQPAELEDSGVYFCARIAGGRRTYEQYFGPGTRLTVT.

A remark on this clone: Additional DNA sequences in this sample encode the identical CDR3. The chain employs TRBV5-1 and TRBJ1-6; 11 bases match TRBD1. The ends lost 4 bases at V and 8 bases at J; junction bases unmatched: 5. CDR1 is SGHRS, CDR2 YFSETQ, per germline. This CDR3 contains 15 residues. The CDR3 DNA is TGCGCCAGCAGCCTCCGGACAGGGGGCGATTCACCCCTCCACTTT. Translated, it gives CASSLRTGGDSPLHF.

V is TRBV15 and J is TRBJ2-5; D uncertain. CDR3 size: 13 residues. Looked up from germline, CDR1 is LNHNV and CDR2 is YYDKDF (reference sequence). V was cut by 0 bases and J by 9 bases, with 11 bases left in between. Here the CDR3 reads CATSRELNTPQYF. CDR3 nucleotide sequence: TGTGCCACCAGCAGAGAGTTAAATACGCCCCAGTACTTC.

This chain joins TRBV29-1 and TRBJ2-7, with 7 bases that match TRBD2. Germline trimming cut 6 bases from V and 7 bases from J; bases unmatched to any gene: 12. This CDR3 has 13 amino acids. The germline V gene encodes CDR1 SQVTM and CDR2 ANQGSEA. The CDR3 nucleotides read TGCAGCGTCTCACAAGTGCGGGAGAGGGAGCAGTACTTC. Its protein is CSVSQVREREQYF.

The V gene is TRBV27, the J gene TRBJ2-7; 7 bases are shared with TRBD2. This CDR3 region has 16 residues. Germline V lookup: CDR1 MNHEY, CDR2 SMNVEV (reference sequence). V was clipped by 3 bases and J by 2 bases; unmatched bases: 10. The CDR3 here is CASSFRAGEPAYEQYF. In DNA form, the CDR3 reads TGTGCCAGCAGTTTTAGGGCGGGGGAGCCAGCCTACGAGCAGTACTTC.

This clone was seen a few times. The gene calls are TRBV10-1 and TRBJ2-7; the D gene could be TRBD1 or TRBD2 (5 bases each). This CDR3 is built from 13 residues. Germline lookup yields CDR1 WNHNN and CDR2 SYGVQD (reference sequence). With 4 bases removed from V and 4 bases from J, the gap between germline ends came to 11 bases. Here the CDR3 reads CASSGQGVYEQYF. DNA for the CDR3: TGCGCCAGCAGTGGCCAGGGAGTTTACGAGCAGTACTTC.

This clone showed up just a few times. This chain links TRBV29-1 with TRBJ2-1; TRBD2 matches 12 bases. The CDR3 extends over 16 amino acids. V lost 6 bases and J lost 8; bases outside the gene matches: 14. The germline V gene has CDR1 SQVTM and CDR2 ANQGSEA. Here the CDR3 reads CSVISLAGGPNYEQFF. The CDR3 nucleotides read TGCAGCGTGATATCTCTAGCGGGGGGGCCGAACTATGAGCAGTTCTTC.

J is TRBJ1-5 and V is TRBV6-1, with 11 positions matching TRBD1. Germline loops: CDR1 MNHNS, CDR2 SASEGT. With V trimmed by 4 bases and J by 6 bases, 2 bases remained unmatched. The CDR3 is made up of 14 amino acids. The CDR3, as DNA: TGTGCCAGCAGTGTGGACAGGGGGCTTCAGCCCCAGCATTTT. This gives the protein CASSVDRGLQPQHF.

V and J are TRBV5-1 and TRBJ1-5; 8 bases are a match to TRBD1. The germline V gene has CDR1 SGHRS and CDR2 YFSETQ. V lost 2 bases to trimming and J lost 8 bases; unmatched junction nucleotides: 12. The CDR3 runs to 16 residues. CDR3 coding DNA: TGCGCCAGCAGCTTATGGACAGGGAACCCTCCTGAGCCCCAGCATTTT. This encodes CASSLWTGNPPEPQHF.

This clone was recorded a few times. J is TRBJ2-1 and V is TRBV5-4, with TRBD2 matching over 13 bases. Germline V gives CDR1 SGHNT, CDR2 YYREEE (reference sequence). V gave up 6 bases and J gave up 2 bases; unmatched junction bases: 8. CDR3 size: 17 residues. The CDR3 loop reads CASTSTLAGGPYNEQFF. The CDR3 coding sequence is TGTGCCAGCACCTCGACACTAGCGGGGGGGCCCTACAATGAGCAGTTCTTC.

This clone was observed a handful of times. Other DNA sequences in this specimen translate into the identical CDR3. The chain employs TRBV5-1 and TRBJ2-1, with TRBD1 matching 8 bases. Germline V gene lookup returns CDR1 SGHRS and CDR2 YFSETQ. This CDR3 spans 14 amino acids. J gave up 3 bases and V 3 bases, and 2 bases lay outside the gene matches. The CDR3, as DNA: TGCGCCAGCAGCTCTGGACAGGGCTACAATGAGCAGTTCTTC. Translating gives CASSSGQGYNEQFF.

This chain joins TRBV5-1 and TRBJ2-1; no clear D. Trimming removed 7 bases at V and 7 bases at J, with 12 bases between. The germline V gene encodes CDR1 SGHRS and CDR2 YFSETQ. The length of the CDR3 is 12 residues. The CDR3 is CASSGERNEQFF. CDR3 nucleotides: TGCGCCAGCTCCGGTGAGAGGAATGAGCAGTTCTTC.

The gene calls are TRBV5-1 and TRBJ2-3, with TRBD1 matching 10 bases. The CDR3 spans 15 residues. Germline V CDR1 and CDR2: SGHRS, YFSETQ. The V gene end was trimmed by 4 bases and the J gene end by 3 bases; junction bases not matched to a gene: 5. CDR3 DNA: TGCGCCAGCAGCCCCGGGGACAGGGGAACAGATACGCAGTATTTT. Residues: CASSPGDRGTDTQYF.

The genes are TRBV10-3 and TRBJ2-1; 9 bases are a match to TRBD2. The CDR3 has 16 residues. Trimming removed 1 base from V and 3 bases from J; junction bases left unmatched: 4. Germline values: CDR1 ENHRY, CDR2 SYGVKD. CDR3 loop: CAISEWGAGGYNEQFF. The CDR3 nucleotides read TGTGCCATCAGTGAGTGGGGAGCGGGGGGCTACAATGAGCAGTTCTTC.

This clone was counted only a few times. CDR3 amino acids: CASSLSAYNEQFF. Written as DNA, the CDR3 is TGTGCCAGCAGCTTGAGTGCCTACAATGAGCAGTTCTTC. The chain employs TRBV7-7 and TRBJ2-1; D unclear. CDR3 size: 13 residues. CDR1 is SSHAT, CDR2 FNYEAQ, per germline (reference sequence). Trimming took 3 bases from V and 2 from J, leaving 5 bases between them. The entire variable domain, with the rest obtained from reference TRBV7-7 and TRBJ2-1, is as follows: GAGVSQSPRYKVTKRGQDVTLRCDPISSHATLYWYQQALGQGPEFLTYFNYEAQPDKSGLPSDRFSAERPEGSISTLTIQRTEQRDSAMYRCASSLSAYNEQFFGPGTRLTVL.

The chain uses TRBV7-2 and TRBJ2-7; TRBD1 aligns across 7 bases. The CDR3 totals 14 residues. Trimming cost V 5 bases and J 4 bases; bases outside gene matches: 8. Germline values: CDR1 SGHTA, CDR2 FQGNSA. The CDR3 here is CASSQSGGVYEQYF. CDR3 bases: TGTGCCAGCAGCCAGTCAGGGGGTGTTTACGAGCAGTACTTC.

V and J are TRBV13 and TRBJ1-4, with TRBD1 matching 9 bases. Per the germline V gene, CDR1 is PRHDT and CDR2 is FYEKMQ (reference sequence). The CDR3 has 16 residues. Losses at the gene ends were 0 bases for V and 4 bases for J; bases not matched to a gene: 3. This CDR3 is CASSLGAGQGNEKLFF. For the CDR3, the DNA is TGTGCCAGCAGCTTAGGGGCGGGACAGGGTAATGAAAAACTGTTTTTT.

This sequence joins TRBV5-1 and TRBJ2-1, with a possible D match to TRBD2 (5 bases). Trimming left V 3 bases short and J 3 bases short, with 10 bases between. The CDR3 totals 14 residues. The germline V gene has CDR1 SGHRS and CDR2 YFSETQ. In nucleotides, the CDR3 is TGCGCCAGCAGCTGGGGAGACATCTACAATGAGCAGTTCTTC. The encoded protein is CASSWGDIYNEQFF.

J is TRBJ1-5 and V is TRBV19, with 8 bases aligning to TRBD1. V gave up 5 bases and J gave up 7 bases; unmatched junction bases: 4. This CDR3 spans 13 amino acids. Looked up from germline, CDR1 is LNHDA and CDR2 is SQIVND (reference sequence). Here the CDR3 DNA reads TGTGCCAGTAGTTCACAGGGGGAACAGCCCCAGCATTTT. Its translation: CASSSQGEQPQHF.

This clone was seen only a few times. This rearrangement joins TRBV7-8 to TRBJ2-5, with D uncertain. CDR1 is SGHVS, CDR2 FQNEAQ, per germline. The CDR3 consists of 12 residues. The V and J ends lost 3 bases and 2 bases respectively, with 4 bases between them. As DNA, the CDR3 is TGTGCCAGCAGCTTTCAGCAAGAGACCCAGTACTTC. It is translated as CASSFQQETQYF. Looking up the rest from reference TRBV7-8 and TRBJ2-5 gives the full variable domain: GAGVSQSPRYKVAKRGQDVALRCDPISGHVSLFWYQQALGQGPEFLTYFQNEAQLDKSGLPSDRFFAERPEGSVSTLKIQRTQQEDSAVYLCASSFQQETQYFGPGTRLLVL.

Concerning this clone itself: At the DNA level, this CDR3 is encoded by other sequences in the same sample as well. This chain connects TRBV28 to TRBJ2-7, with D unclear. This CDR3 is built from 11 residues. With 4 bases removed from V and 4 bases from J, the gap between germline ends came to 5 bases. Per the germline V gene, CDR1 is MDHEN and CDR2 is SYDVKM. The CDR3 spells CASSSRYEQYF. For the CDR3, the DNA is TGTGCCAGCAGTTCCCGTTACGAGCAGTACTTC.

J is TRBJ2-1 and V is TRBV6-5; 8 bases match TRBD2. This CDR3 is built from 12 residues. V dropped 5 bases and J dropped 10; count of bases not matched to a gene: 4. Per germline, CDR1 MNHEY and CDR2 SVGAGI. The DNA of the CDR3 is TGTGCCAGCAGTCAAACTAGCGGAGAGCAGTTCTTC. This translates into CASSQTSGEQFF.

This clone appeared a few times. The V gene is TRBV5-8, the J gene TRBJ2-4, with D possibly matching TRBD1 (7 bases). The germline V gene has CDR1 SGHTS and CDR2 YDEGEE. The CDR3 contains 15 residues. Between the trimmed V and J ends, which lost 4 bases and 8 bases, there was a span of 19 bases. This CDR3 is CASSGWQGGRDIQYF. The DNA for the CDR3 is TGTGCCAGCAGCGGATGGCAGGGGGGTAGGGACATTCAGTACTTC.

This clone turned up a few times. The CDR3 nucleotides read TGTGCCAGCAGCTGGACTAGCGGGGGGATTACGCAGTATTTT. The encoded protein is CASSWTSGGITQYF. V gene TRBV7-9 combines with J gene TRBJ2-3, with 14 bases aligning to TRBD2. This CDR3 comprises 14 residues. CDR1 SEHNR and CDR2 FQNEAQ come from the germline V gene (reference sequence). Trimming removed 4 bases from V and 8 bases from J; junction bases left unmatched: 2.

The chain carries TRBV6-4 and TRBJ1-5; D gene uncertain. The CDR3 runs to 13 residues. Germline lookup yields CDR1 MRHNA and CDR2 SNTAGT. Trimming took off 5 bases at V and 3 bases at J, with 8 bases between the two ends. The CDR3 coding sequence is TGTGCCAGCAGTACTGAACACAATCAGCCCCAGCATTTT. Its translation: CASSTEHNQPQHF.

This chain uses TRBV2 with TRBJ1-4; 7 bases align to TRBD1. This CDR3 is built from 13 residues. Germline V gives CDR1 SNHLY, CDR2 FYNNEI. Germline trimming cut 8 bases from V and 5 bases from J; bases unmatched to any gene: 5. CDR3 loop: CASVDRANEKLFF. For the CDR3, the DNA is TGTGCCAGCGTTGACAGGGCCAATGAAAAACTGTTTTTT.

The sample holds one count of this clone. The chain employs TRBV4-3 and TRBJ2-3, with 14 bases matching TRBD2. V gave up 2 bases and J gave up 7 bases; unmatched junction bases: 5. From germline, CDR1 is LGHNA and CDR2 YSLEER. The CDR3 is 16 amino acids. The CDR3 nucleotides read TGCGCCAGCAGCCAACAGACTAGCGGGGGGGGTAATACGCAGTATTTT. Translating it yields CASSQQTSGGGNTQYF.